The 20 T cell receptor beta chains in this list originate from one sample, sequenced in a study of vaccination effects on CD4 cells after COVID-19. These receptors have no known antigen. The method was immunoSEQ multiplex PCR; TCRdb's version includes in-frame clones alone and lacks a portion of them. The sample has nearly 45,000 clones, about 75% seen once. Antigen-specific CD4+ T cells were first expanded with viral peptide pools by the ViraFEST assay and only then sequenced. Following a roughly eleven-day culture, CD4+ T cells were purified. According to PCR results, the person was infected with SARS-CoV-2 between March and December 2020. Sequences were derived from CD4+ T cells from PBMCs cultured with a peptide pool, sampled before COVID-19 vaccination. These receptors came from a human donor who had a prior SARS-CoV-2 infection.

The chain is built from TRBV9 and TRBJ2-3; D is ambiguous. Trimming left V 9 bases short and J 0 bases short, with 14 bases between. The V gene's germline CDR1 is SGDLS and CDR2 YYNGEE. The CDR3 totals 14 residues. CDR3 protein: CAKGWVTSTDTQYF. CDR3 bases: TGTGCCAAAGGCTGGGTAACTAGCACAGATACGCAGTATTTT. Filled out from reference TRBV9 and TRBJ2-3, the complete variable domain reads DSGVTQTPKHLITATGQRVTLRCSPRSGDLSVYWYQQSLDQGLQFLIQYYNGEERAKGNILERFSAQQFPDLHSELNLSSLELGDSALYFCAKGWVTSTDTQYFGPGTRLTVL.

The chain recombines TRBV30 with TRBJ1-6, with a possible D match to TRBD1 (5 bases). Germline V CDR1 and CDR2: GTSNPN, SVGIG (reference sequence). V shed 0 bases and J shed 7 bases, with 19 bases lying between them. There are 17 residues in the CDR3. The CDR3 sequence: CAWSVGGGRPGNSPLHF. CDR3 in DNA: TGTGCCTGGAGTGTTGGGGGTGGCAGACCGGGGAATTCACCCCTCCACTTT. Looking up the rest from reference TRBV30 and TRBJ1-6 gives the full variable domain: SQTIHQWPATLVQPVGSPLSLECTVEGTSNPNLYWYRQAAGRGLQLLFYSVGIGQISSEVPQNLSASRPQDRQFILSSKKLLLSDSGFYLCAWSVGGGRPGNSPLHFGNGTRLTVT.

The chain has TRBV5-1 and TRBJ1-1, with D hard to call. Germline loops: CDR1 SGHRS, CDR2 YFSETQ. CDR3 size: 13 residues. The germline V and J ends were trimmed by 0 bases and 2 bases, with 5 bases remaining between them. This CDR3 is CASSLGGNTEAFF. For the CDR3, the DNA is TGCGCCAGCAGCTTGGGAGGAAACACTGAAGCTTTCTTT.

V and J are TRBV6-5 and TRBJ2-5; D possibly matches TRBD1 or TRBD2 (6 bases each). V lost 2 bases and J lost 5, with 12 bases in between. Germline lookup yields CDR1 MNHEY and CDR2 SVGAGI. CDR3 length: 14 amino acids. CDR3 nucleotide sequence: TGTGCCAGCAGTTACAACGGGGGCGAGGAGACCCAGTACTTC. It yields the protein CASSYNGGEETQYF.

CDR3 bases: TGTGCCAGTAGTCCAGGACAGTTCACAGATACGCAGTATTTT. Translation gives CASSPGQFTDTQYF. The V gene is TRBV19, the J gene TRBJ2-3, with D possibly TRBD1 on 6 matching bases. Trimming removed 5 bases at V and 2 bases at J, with 11 bases between. The CDR3 runs to 14 residues. Germline values: CDR1 LNHDA, CDR2 SQIVND (reference sequence).

This chain uses TRBV2 with TRBJ2-2; 8 bases match TRBD1. The CDR3 covers 16 residues. CDR1 and CDR2 (germline): SNHLY, FYNNEI. Trimming removed 5 bases from V and 0 bases from J; junction bases left unmatched: 5. As DNA, the CDR3 is TGTGCCAGCAGTAGAACAGGGGGACCGAACACCGGGGAGCTGTTTTTT. It specifies CASSRTGGPNTGELFF.

The V gene is TRBV7-2, the J gene TRBJ2-1, with no clear D. Trimming stripped 4 bases from V and 9 bases from J, with 13 bases between. Germline V gene sequence: CDR1 SGHTA, CDR2 FQGNSA. The CDR3 loop spans 13 amino acids. CDR3: CASSSMYRGEQFF. In DNA, the CDR3 is TGTGCCAGCAGCTCTATGTATCGTGGTGAGCAGTTCTTC.

The rearrangement links TRBV4-2 to TRBJ2-5; 9 bases are shared with TRBD2. Germline V CDR1 and CDR2: LGHNA, YNFKEQ. After removal of 2 bases from V and 9 bases from J, the junction contained 13 bases not matched to a gene. This CDR3 spans 16 amino acids. CDR3: CASSQSRASGEQAQYF. The CDR3 nucleotides are TGTGCCAGCAGCCAAAGTCGGGCTAGCGGGGAGCAGGCCCAGTACTTC.

The V and J genes are TRBV14 and TRBJ1-4; D gene ambiguous. The CDR3 loop spans 11 amino acids. V was shortened by 5 bases and J by 5 bases, with 3 bases between the two germline ends. Germline lookup yields CDR1 SGHDN and CDR2 FVKESK. The CDR3 here is CASSKNEKLFF. The DNA of the CDR3 is TGTGCCAGCAGCAAGAATGAAAAACTGTTTTTT.

V and J are TRBV2 and TRBJ1-2; D might be TRBD1 (5 bases). The CDR3 covers 11 residues. The V end was cut by 9 bases, the J end by 7 bases, with 12 bases between. Germline values: CDR1 SNHLY, CDR2 FYNNEI. CDR3 sequence (DNA): TGTGCCAGTGGGGGGATGGGTGGCTACACCTTC. Amino acids: CASGGMGGYTF.

The rearrangement uses TRBV11-3 and TRBJ2-1; 7 positions match TRBD2. The CDR3 runs 13 residues. Germline CDR1 and CDR2: SGHNT and YENEEA. Losses at the gene ends were 3 bases for V and 9 bases for J; bases not matched to a gene: 5. Written as DNA, the CDR3 is TGTGCCAGCAGCTTGCGGGAGTTAGGTGAGCAGTTCTTC. This codes for CASSLRELGEQFF.

The CDR3 here is CASSQDRLSYEQYF. CDR3 DNA: TGTGCCAGCAGCCAAGATCGACTGTCCTACGAGCAGTACTTC. The chain combines TRBV4-2 with TRBJ2-7, with D unclear. The V end was cut by 0 bases, the J end by 1 base, with 7 bases between. Per the germline V gene, CDR1 is LGHNA and CDR2 is YNFKEQ. The CDR3 contains 14 residues.

The rearrangement uses TRBV2 and TRBJ1-4; TRBD1 might be the D (5 bases). Trimming removed 6 bases at V and 4 bases at J, with 15 bases between. Per the germline V gene, CDR1 is SNHLY and CDR2 is FYNNEI. CDR3 length: 15 residues. This CDR3 reads CASSTPRVSNEKLFF. The CDR3 DNA reads TGTGCCAGCAGCACGCCCAGGGTCAGTAATGAAAAACTGTTTTTT. The variable domain in full, completed from reference TRBV2 and TRBJ1-4, reads EPEVTQTPSHQVTQMGQEVILRCVPISNHLYFYWYRQILGQKVEFLVSFYNNEISEKSEIFDDQFSVERPDGSNFTLKIRSTKLEDSAMYFCASSTPRVSNEKLFFGSGTQLSVL.

The genes are TRBV5-1 and TRBJ1-1, with TRBD1 matching over 12 bases. J lost 3 bases, V lost 5 bases, and 5 bases had no gene match. Germline V gives CDR1 SGHRS, CDR2 YFSETQ. This CDR3 contains 15 residues. The CDR3 protein is CASSPGQGADTEAFF. CDR3 DNA: TGCGCCAGCAGTCCGGGACAGGGGGCTGACACTGAAGCTTTCTTT. The full variable domain, with the rest looked up from reference TRBV5-1 and TRBJ1-1, is KAGVTQTPRYLIKTRGQQVTLSCSPISGHRSVSWYQQTPGQGLQFLFEYFSETQRNKGNFPGRFSGRQFSNSRSEMNVSTLELGDSALYLCASSPGQGADTEAFFGQGTRLTVV.

The chain carries TRBV7-9 and TRBJ2-1; TRBD2 aligns across 12 bases. The CDR3 contains 15 residues. V was clipped by 3 bases and J by 3 bases; unmatched bases: 0. The germline gives CDR1 SEHNR, CDR2 FQNEAQ (reference sequence). The CDR3 DNA reads as TGTGCCAGCAGCTTGACTAGCGGGGGCTACAATGAGCAGTTCTTC. Amino acid sequence: CASSLTSGGYNEQFF.

The J gene is TRBJ1-2, the V gene TRBV28; the match to TRBD1 covers 9 bases. CDR1 is MDHEN and CDR2 is SYDVKM in the germline V gene. Trimming took 2 bases from V and 4 from J; bases not matched to a gene: 2. CDR3 length equals 14 residues. The CDR3 loop is CASSLLGQGYGYTF. The CDR3 DNA sequence: TGTGCCAGCAGTTTACTGGGACAGGGCTATGGCTACACCTTC.

This clone has more than one count but fewer than ten. This rearrangement joins TRBV11-2 to TRBJ2-1; 7 bases agree with TRBD2. Germline V CDR1 and CDR2: SGHAT, FQNNGV. V was clipped by 5 bases and J by 4 bases; unmatched bases: 8. This CDR3 comprises 15 residues. Written as DNA, the CDR3 is TGTGCCAGCAGCCGGACTAGAGCGGAGTACAATGAGCAGTTCTTC. Protein product: CASSRTRAEYNEQFF.

V is TRBV18 and J is TRBJ2-7; a weak D match, TRBD2 (6 bases). The germline V and J ends were trimmed by 6 bases and 1 base, with 13 bases remaining between them. The CDR3 has 14 amino acids. Germline V lookup: CDR1 KGHSH, CDR2 LQKENI. The CDR3 DNA sequence: TGTGCCAGCTCGCCCCTAGCGTCGTCCTACGAGCAGTACTTC. It specifies CASSPLASSYEQYF.

The chain uses TRBV18 and TRBJ2-7; D is perhaps TRBD2 (5 bases). This CDR3 contains 14 residues. V was trimmed by 4 bases and J by 2 bases, leaving 12 bases between them. From germline, CDR1 is KGHSH and CDR2 LQKENI. In nucleotides, the CDR3 is TGTGCCAGCTCACTACTAGATCTCACCTACGAGCAGTACTTC. It specifies CASSLLDLTYEQYF.

This chain uses TRBV7-2 with TRBJ2-7, with 9 bases aligning to TRBD2. The CDR3 length is 18 residues. V shed 3 bases, J shed 1 base, and the junction held 13 bases outside the gene matches. Germline loops: CDR1 SGHTA, CDR2 FQGNSA. The CDR3 loop reads CASSFRGGRGLPSYEQYF. CDR3 nucleotides: TGTGCCAGCAGCTTCCGGGGCGGGAGGGGCCTCCCGTCCTACGAGCAGTACTTC.